This T cell receptor (beta chain) was identified in a study of memory CD4+ T cells and cytomegalovirus serostatus. Study outcomes and limitations: 67 of 164 known CMV-associated TCRbeta sequences appeared in CD4+ memory. A US-trained random forest predicted CMV serostatus with median AUC around 0.9.

Remarks on this clone: The antigen is unknown.

CDR1 is SGHDT and CDR2 is YYEEEE in the germline V gene. V lost 4 bases to trimming and J lost 0 bases, with 11 bases between them. The CDR3 covers 15 residues. Only in-frame clones appear in the TCRdb table, and some are missing; sequencing was by immunoSEQ multiplex PCR. The profile covers roughly 86,000 clones, with about 80% appearing a single time and 3.6% taken by the ten largest. Single viable CD3+CD4+CD8-CD45RO+ cells were sorted as the memory CD4+ T cells. The V and J genes are TRBV5-6 and TRBJ2-1; tentative D call: TRBD2 (6 bases). Material: memory CD4+ T cells from blood. The sequence derives from an adult in good health and CMV-seropositive. This CDR3 is CASSRGLNSYNEQFF. The CDR3 DNA is TGTGCCAGCAGCCGGGGACTTAACTCCTACAATGAGCAGTTCTTC. Complete variable domain (other parts from reference TRBV5-6 and TRBJ2-1): DAGVTQSPTHLIKTRGQQVTLRCSPKSGHDTVSWYQQALGQGPQFIFQYYEEEERQRGNFPDRFSGHQFPNYSSELNVNALLLGDSALYLCASSRGLNSYNEQFFGPGTRLTVL.